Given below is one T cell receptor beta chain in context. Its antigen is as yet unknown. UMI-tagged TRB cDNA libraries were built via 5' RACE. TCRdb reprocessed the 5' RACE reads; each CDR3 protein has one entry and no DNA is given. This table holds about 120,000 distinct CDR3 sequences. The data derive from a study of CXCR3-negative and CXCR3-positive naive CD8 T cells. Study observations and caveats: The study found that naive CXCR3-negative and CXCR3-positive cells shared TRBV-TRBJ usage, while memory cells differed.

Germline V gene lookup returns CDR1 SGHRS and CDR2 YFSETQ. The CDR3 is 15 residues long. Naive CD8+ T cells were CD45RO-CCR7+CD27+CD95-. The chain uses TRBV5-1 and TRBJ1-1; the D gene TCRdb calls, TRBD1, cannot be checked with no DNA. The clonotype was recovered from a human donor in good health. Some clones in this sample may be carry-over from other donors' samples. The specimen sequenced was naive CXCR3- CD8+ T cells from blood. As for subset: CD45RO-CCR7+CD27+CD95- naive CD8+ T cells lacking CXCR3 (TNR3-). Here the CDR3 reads CASSLHLGANTEAFF.